Listed here are 10 T cell receptor beta chains from one sample, sequenced in a study of cytomegalovirus exposure and HLA in healthy donors. PCR used 60 Vbeta primers and 13 Jbeta primers. The assay was immunoSEQ multiplex PCR, and TCRdb's table has in-frame clones only and misses some. The sample consists of 95,000 to 150,000 clones, around three quarters of them appearing once. Sequencing was carried out using PBMCs. These receptors were collected from a middle-aged woman in good health and CMV-seronegative.

This rearrangement joins TRBV28 to TRBJ2-1, with 11 bases identical to TRBD2. Trimming removed 8 bases from V and 6 bases from J; junction bases left unmatched: 3. CDR1 is MDHEN and CDR2 is SYDVKM in the germline V gene. This CDR3 has 13 amino acids. For the CDR3, the DNA is TGTGCCAGCTGGCTAGCGGGGGGCAATGAGCAGTTCTTC. It encodes CASWLAGGNEQFF.

A note on this clone: An end of the junction does not agree with germline; a read error may underlie this. The V gene is TRBV7-9, the J gene TRBJ1-4; TRBD1 agrees at 11 bases. The CDR3 spans 14 residues. Germline CDR1 is SEHNR and CDR2 is FQNEAQ (reference sequence). The CDR3 spells CSSSWTGGYEKLFF. In nucleotides, the CDR3 is TGTTCCAGCAGTTGGACAGGGGGCTATGAAAAACTGTTTTTT.

This clone was detected only once. The chain is built from TRBV6-5 and TRBJ2-1; 13 bases line up with TRBD2. The CDR3 consists of 15 residues. V lost 6 bases and J lost 12; bases outside the gene matches: 11. Germline V gene sequence: CDR1 MNHEY, CDR2 SVGAGI. CDR3 bases: TGTGCCAGCAGCCTCACCCCTCGACTAGCGGGAGGGCAGTTCTTC. Residues: CASSLTPRLAGGQFF.

The rearrangement links TRBV2 to TRBJ2-1; 10 bases are shared with TRBD2. CDR1 is SNHLY and CDR2 is FYNNEI in the germline V gene. The length of the CDR3 is 15 residues. V was pared by 6 bases and J by 5 bases, with 7 bases of the junction left unmatched. The CDR3 nucleotides are TGTGCCAGCAGCCAAAGGACTAGCGGTCACAATGAGCAGTTCTTC. Translation gives CASSQRTSGHNEQFF.

The V gene is TRBV6-1, the J gene TRBJ2-3; TRBD2 is a possible D gene (5 bases). CDR1 is MNHNS and CDR2 is SASEGT in the germline V gene. CDR3 length: 14 amino acids. Trimming shortened V by 6 bases and J by 0 bases, and 10 bases separated the two germline ends. The CDR3 sequence: CASRYPGSTDTQYF. For the CDR3, the DNA is TGTGCCAGCAGATACCCGGGGAGCACAGATACGCAGTATTTT.

This rearrangement joins TRBV19 to TRBJ2-7; 11 bases map to TRBD1. Losses at the gene ends were 6 bases for V and 2 bases for J; bases not matched to a gene: 3. This CDR3 is built from 14 residues. The germline CDR1 and CDR2 sequences are LNHDA and SQIVND (reference sequence). CDR3 amino acids: CASRMDRGPYEQYF. CDR3 nucleotides: TGTGCCAGTAGGATGGACAGGGGGCCCTACGAGCAGTACTTC.

The V gene is TRBV19, the J gene TRBJ2-1, with a possible D match to TRBD2 (5 bases). Germline CDR1 and CDR2: LNHDA and SQIVND (reference sequence). The V end was cut by 6 bases, the J end by 3 bases, with 24 bases between. CDR3 size: 18 residues. The CDR3 loop reads CASRPTWRVGRVYNEQFF. CDR3 nucleotide sequence: TGTGCCAGTAGGCCGACGTGGCGGGTGGGCCGGGTCTACAATGAGCAGTTCTTC.

J is TRBJ1-1 and V is TRBV7-9; D is ambiguous. CDR1 SEHNR and CDR2 FQNEAQ come from the germline V gene (reference sequence). V dropped 4 bases and J dropped 5 bases, with 17 bases sitting between them. The CDR3 is 15 amino acids. CDR3 loop: CASSSRARGGTEAFF. Written as DNA, the CDR3 is TGTGCCAGCAGCTCTCGGGCCCGGGGTGGGACTGAAGCTTTCTTT. The complete variable domain, with remaining parts taken from reference TRBV7-9 and TRBJ1-1, reads DTGVSQNPRHKITKRGQNVTFRCDPISEHNRLYWYRQTLGQGPEFLTYFQNEAQLEKSRLLSDRFSAERPKGSFSTLEIQRTEQGDSAMYLCASSSRARGGTEAFFGQGTRLTVV.

This clone was counted a few times. V is TRBV4-3 and J is TRBJ1-1; tentatively, D is TRBD1 (6 bases). The length of the CDR3 is 15 residues. The V and J ends lost 3 bases and 1 base respectively, with 12 bases between them. Germline V gene data show CDR1 as LGHNA and CDR2 as YSLEER. CDR3 nucleotides: TGCGCCAGCAGCCAGGGGGCGCGGTGGAACACTGAAGCTTTCTTT. It is translated as CASSQGARWNTEAFF.

This clone occurred a few times. The chain combines TRBV28 with TRBJ1-2; D is perhaps TRBD1 (5 bases). Trimming removed 5 bases at V and 2 bases at J, with 12 bases between. This CDR3 contains 14 residues. The germline V gene has CDR1 MDHEN and CDR2 SYDVKM. The CDR3 here is CASSLRWGNYGYTF. The CDR3 DNA sequence: TGTGCCAGCAGTCTCCGTTGGGGCAACTATGGCTACACCTTC.